This paragraph covers one T cell receptor (beta chain) sequence. Sample donors were healthy Caucasian individuals that came from Russia, aged roughly 6 to 100. Total RNA was extracted at no less than 5 micrograms per sample. PCR was performed a second time for 7 to 11 cycles using a sample-barcoded 5' primer and a J-beta primer mix. TCRdb independently ran MiXCR on the 5' RACE reads; one entry per CDR3 protein. The sample has about 770,000 distinct CDR3 sequences, around 45% seen once. This sample stems from a study of blood T cells in healthy people across ages. Whole-study context: Template switching retrieved approximately one barcoded beta molecule for each two T cells.

The CDR3 loop spans 12 amino acids. The V end lost 3 bases, the J end lost 7 bases, and 7 bases lay between the germline ends. This clonotype originated in a man aged 55 to 70 in good health. The rearrangement uses TRBV12-3 or TRBV12-4 and TRBJ2-1; D is ambiguous. Sample: blood. The CDR3 protein is CASSFDFNEQFF. For the CDR3, the DNA is TGTGCCAGCAGTTTTGATTTTAATGAGCAGTTCTTC.